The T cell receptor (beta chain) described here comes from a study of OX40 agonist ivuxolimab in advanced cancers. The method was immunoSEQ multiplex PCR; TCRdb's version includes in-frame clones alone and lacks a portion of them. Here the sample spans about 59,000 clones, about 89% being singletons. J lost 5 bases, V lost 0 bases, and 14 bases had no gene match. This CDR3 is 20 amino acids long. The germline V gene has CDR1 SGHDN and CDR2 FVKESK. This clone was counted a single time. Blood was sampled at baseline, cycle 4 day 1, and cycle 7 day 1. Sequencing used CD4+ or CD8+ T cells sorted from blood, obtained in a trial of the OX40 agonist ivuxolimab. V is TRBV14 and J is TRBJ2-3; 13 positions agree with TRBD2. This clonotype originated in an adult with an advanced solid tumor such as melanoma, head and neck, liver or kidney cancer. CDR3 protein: CASSQEWSLAGGPRKDTQYF. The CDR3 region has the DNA TGTGCCAGCAGCCAAGAGTGGTCACTAGCGGGGGGGCCGAGGAAAGATACGCAGTATTTT.